The rows below give T cell receptor beta chains drawn from one sample of a study of blood T cell repertoires in COVID-19. Clones were sequenced by immunoSEQ multiplex PCR, and TCRdb holds only the in-frame ones, with some missing. The sample has around 450,000 clones, about 89% seen once; the top ten hold roughly 4.3%. Sequences were obtained from peripheral blood. The receptor set was obtained from a woman aged 30 to 39 with acute or convalescent COVID-19. CDR3s include the opening cysteine and the closing phenylalanine or tryptophan. The D gene is left open where the match is weak. The size of a clone is reported for some rows only, either as once, few or many, or as a class for expanded clones.

clone size	D gene	V gene	J gene	CDR3 protein	CDR3 DNA
.	.	TRBV29-1	TRBJ2-1	CSVGNGGIRDEQFF	TGCAGCGTTGGGAATGGCGGGATAAGGGATGAGCAGTTCTTC
.	TRBD2	TRBV4-1	TRBJ2-5	CASSQGGSLAGGYQETQYF	TGCGCCAGCAGCCAAGGAGGTTCACTAGCGGGGGGGTACCAAGAGACCCAGTACTTC
.	TRBD2	TRBV6-4	TRBJ2-1	CASSSGGDYNEQFF	TGTGCCAGCAGTAGCGGGGGCGACTACAATGAGCAGTTCTTC
.	.	TRBV21-1	TRBJ1-2	CASSKEDSTYNYGYTF	TGTGCCAGCAGCAAAGAGGACAGTACCTATAACTATGGCTACACCTTC
once	.	TRBV5-1	TRBJ2-5	CASSLLSPGETQYF	TGCGCCAGCAGCTTGTTATCGCCAGGAGAGACCCAGTACTTC
.	.	TRBV28	TRBJ1-3	CASSGTFSGNTIYF	TGTGCCAGCAGCGGTACTTTCTCTGGAAACACCATATATTTT
.	.	TRBV7-2	TRBJ2-3	CASSLVRDTQYF	TGTGCCAGCAGCTTAGTCCGGGATACGCAGTATTTT
once	.	TRBV9	TRBJ2-2	CASSVVAGLSNTGELFF	TGTGCCAGCAGCGTAGTTGCAGGTTTATCGAACACCGGGGAGCTGTTTTTT
.	TRBD1	TRBV6-5	TRBJ2-7	CATLQAGGSYEQYF	TGTGCCACCCTCCAGGCAGGGGGCTCCTACGAGCAGTACTTC
.	.	TRBV7-2	TRBJ2-5	CASSLAGVGARGETQYF	TGTGCCAGCAGCTTAGCGGGGGTTGGGGCCAGGGGAGAGACCCAGTACTTC
.	.	TRBV24-1	TRBJ2-3	CATSRDTGTDTQYF	TGTGCCACCAGCCGGGACACTGGCACAGATACGCAGTATTTT
.	TRBD1	TRBV28	TRBJ2-3	CASSPRRGTGGADTQYF	TGTGCCAGCAGCCCAAGACGTGGGACAGGGGGCGCAGATACGCAGTATTTT
.	TRBD2	TRBV6-5	TRBJ2-1	CATQRGSGGEQFF	TGTGCCACCCAGAGGGGATCGGGAGGCGAGCAGTTCTTC
.	.	TRBV3-1/TRBV3-2	TRBJ2-1	CASSPRGISGLGVYEQFF	TGTGCCAGCAGCCCAAGGGGTATTTCGGGACTTGGGGTCTATGAGCAGTTCTTC
.	TRBD1	TRBV24-1	TRBJ2-5	CATSDPPGGSQETQYF	TGTGCCACCAGTGACCCTCCAGGGGGTAGCCAAGAGACCCAGTACTTC
.	.	TRBV2	TRBJ1-2	CASSEAPAASGYTF	TGTGCCAGCAGTGAAGCTCCCGCGGCTAGTGGCTACACCTTC
.	TRBD1	TRBV2	TRBJ1-2	CASRVDRGRYGYTF	TGTGCCAGCAGGGTGGACAGGGGCAGATATGGCTACACCTTC
.	.	TRBV5-3	TRBJ2-5	CARSPTRETQYF	TGTGCCAGAAGCCCCACAAGAGAGACCCAGTACTTC